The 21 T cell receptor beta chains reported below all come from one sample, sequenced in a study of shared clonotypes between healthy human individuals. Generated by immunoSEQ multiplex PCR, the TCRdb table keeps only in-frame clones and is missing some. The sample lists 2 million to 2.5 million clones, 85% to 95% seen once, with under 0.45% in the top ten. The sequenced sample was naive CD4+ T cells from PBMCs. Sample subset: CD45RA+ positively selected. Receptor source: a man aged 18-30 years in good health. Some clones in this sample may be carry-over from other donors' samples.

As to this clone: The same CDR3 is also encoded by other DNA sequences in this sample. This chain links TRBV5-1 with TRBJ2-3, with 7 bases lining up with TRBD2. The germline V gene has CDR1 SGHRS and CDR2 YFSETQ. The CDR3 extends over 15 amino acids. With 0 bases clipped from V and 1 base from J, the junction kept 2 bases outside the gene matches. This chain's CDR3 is CASSLALAGTDTQYF. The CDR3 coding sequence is TGCGCCAGCAGCTTGGCCCTAGCGGGCACAGATACGCAGTATTTT. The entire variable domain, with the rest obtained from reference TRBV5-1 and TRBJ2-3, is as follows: KAGVTQTPRYLIKTRGQQVTLSCSPISGHRSVSWYQQTPGQGLQFLFEYFSETQRNKGNFPGRFSGRQFSNSRSEMNVSTLELGDSALYLCASSLALAGTDTQYFGPGTRLTVL.

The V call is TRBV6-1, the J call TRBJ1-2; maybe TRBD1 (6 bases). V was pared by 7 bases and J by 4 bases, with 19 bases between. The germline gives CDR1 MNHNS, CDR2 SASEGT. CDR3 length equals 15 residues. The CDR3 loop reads CASNRRQESSYGYTF. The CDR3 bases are TGTGCCAGCAATAGACGACAGGAGTCCTCCTATGGCTACACCTTC.

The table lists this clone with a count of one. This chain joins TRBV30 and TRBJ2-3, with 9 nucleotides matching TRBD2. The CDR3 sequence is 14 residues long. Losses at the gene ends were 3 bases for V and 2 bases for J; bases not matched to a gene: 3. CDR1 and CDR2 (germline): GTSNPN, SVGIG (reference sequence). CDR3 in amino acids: CAWRRGGDTDTQYF. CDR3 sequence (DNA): TGTGCCTGGAGACGCGGGGGGGACACAGATACGCAGTATTTT.

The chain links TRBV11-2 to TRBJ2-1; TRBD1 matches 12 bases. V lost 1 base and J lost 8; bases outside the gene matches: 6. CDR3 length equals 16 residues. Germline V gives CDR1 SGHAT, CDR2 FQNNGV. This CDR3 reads CASSLAGTGGGYEQFF. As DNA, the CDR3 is TGTGCCAGCAGCTTAGCCGGGACAGGGGGCGGATATGAGCAGTTCTTC.

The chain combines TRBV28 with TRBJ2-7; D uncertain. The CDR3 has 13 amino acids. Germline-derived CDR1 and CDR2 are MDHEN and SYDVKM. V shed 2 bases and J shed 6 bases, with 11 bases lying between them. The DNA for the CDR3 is TGTGCCAGCAGTTTAGGAAACCTGCGCGAGCAGTACTTC. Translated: CASSLGNLREQYF.

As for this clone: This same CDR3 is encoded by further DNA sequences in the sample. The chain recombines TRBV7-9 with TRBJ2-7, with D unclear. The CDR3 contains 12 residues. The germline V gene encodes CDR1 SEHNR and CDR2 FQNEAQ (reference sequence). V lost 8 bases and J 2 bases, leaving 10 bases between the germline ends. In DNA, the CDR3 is TGTGCCAGCTCCGTCGGAACCTACGAGCAGTACTTC. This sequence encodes CASSVGTYEQYF.

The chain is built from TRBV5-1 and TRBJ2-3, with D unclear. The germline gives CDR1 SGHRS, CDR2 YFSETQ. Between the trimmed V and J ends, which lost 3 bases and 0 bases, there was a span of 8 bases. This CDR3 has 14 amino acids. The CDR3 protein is CASSSDKSTDTQYF. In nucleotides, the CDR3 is TGCGCCAGCAGCTCCGACAAAAGCACAGATACGCAGTATTTT.

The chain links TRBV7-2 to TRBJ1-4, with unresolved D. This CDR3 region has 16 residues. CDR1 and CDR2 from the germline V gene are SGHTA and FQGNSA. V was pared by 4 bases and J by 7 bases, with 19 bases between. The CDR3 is CASSSLLEGMVEKLFF. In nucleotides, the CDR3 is TGTGCCAGCAGCTCCCTCCTGGAGGGTATGGTTGAAAAACTGTTTTTT.

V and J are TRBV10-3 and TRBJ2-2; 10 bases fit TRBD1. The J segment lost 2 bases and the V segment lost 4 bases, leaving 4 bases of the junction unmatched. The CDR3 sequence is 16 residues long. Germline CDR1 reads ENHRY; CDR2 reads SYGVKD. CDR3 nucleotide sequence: TGTGCCATCAGTGCGGACAGGGGGGGCAACACCGGGGAGCTGTTTTTT. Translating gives CAISADRGGNTGELFF.

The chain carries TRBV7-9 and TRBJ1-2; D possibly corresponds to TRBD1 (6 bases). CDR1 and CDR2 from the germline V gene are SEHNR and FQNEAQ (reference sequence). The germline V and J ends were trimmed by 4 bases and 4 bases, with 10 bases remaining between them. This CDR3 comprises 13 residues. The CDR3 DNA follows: TGTGCCAGCAGCTACACAGGGACCTATGGCTACACCTTC. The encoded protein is CASSYTGTYGYTF.

The CDR3 nucleotides are TGTGCCAGCAGCAAGGGACTCCCCAATGAGCAGTTCTTC. Translating it yields CASSKGLPNEQFF. The chain employs TRBV14 and TRBJ2-1; maybe TRBD2 (6 bases). The CDR3 has 13 residues. Trimming took 5 bases from V and 6 from J, leaving 11 bases between them. Germline loops: CDR1 SGHDN, CDR2 FVKESK. Looking up the rest from reference TRBV14 and TRBJ2-1 gives the full variable domain: EAGVTQFPSHSVIEKGQTVTLRCDPISGHDNLYWYRRVMGKEIKFLLHFVKESKQDESGMPNNRFLAERTGGTYSTLKVQPAELEDSGVYFCASSKGLPNEQFFGPGTRLTVL.

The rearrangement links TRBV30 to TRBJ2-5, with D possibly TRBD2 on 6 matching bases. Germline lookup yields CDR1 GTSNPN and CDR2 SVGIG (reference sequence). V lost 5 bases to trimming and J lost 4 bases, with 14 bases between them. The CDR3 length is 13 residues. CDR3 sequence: CAWGGGLRETQYF. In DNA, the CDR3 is TGTGCCTGGGGTGGGGGGTTACGAGAGACCCAGTACTTC. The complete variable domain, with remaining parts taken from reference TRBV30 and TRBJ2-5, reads SQTIHQWPATLVQPVGSPLSLECTVEGTSNPNLYWYRQAAGRGLQLLFYSVGIGQISSEVPQNLSASRPQDRQFILSSKKLLLSDSGFYLCAWGGGLRETQYFGPGTRLLVL.

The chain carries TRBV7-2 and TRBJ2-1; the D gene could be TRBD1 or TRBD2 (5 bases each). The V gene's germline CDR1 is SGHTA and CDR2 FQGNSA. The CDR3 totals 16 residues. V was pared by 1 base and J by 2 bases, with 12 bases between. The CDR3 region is CASSLGTGDAYNEQFF. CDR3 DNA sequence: TGTGCCAGCAGCTTAGGAACCGGGGACGCCTACAATGAGCAGTTCTTC.

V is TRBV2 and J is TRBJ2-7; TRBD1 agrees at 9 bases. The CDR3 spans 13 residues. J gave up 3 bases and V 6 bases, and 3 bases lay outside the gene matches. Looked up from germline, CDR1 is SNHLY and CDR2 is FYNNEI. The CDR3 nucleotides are TGTGCCAGCAGGAGGGACAGGGACTACGAGCAGTACTTC. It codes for CASRRDRDYEQYF.

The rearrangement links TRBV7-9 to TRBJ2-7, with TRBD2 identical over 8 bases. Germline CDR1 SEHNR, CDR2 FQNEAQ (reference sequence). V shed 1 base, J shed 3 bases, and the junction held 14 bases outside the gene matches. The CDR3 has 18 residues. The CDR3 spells CASSLGWGTTSGNYEQYF. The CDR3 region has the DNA TGTGCCAGCAGCTTAGGGTGGGGGACTACTAGCGGAAACTACGAGCAGTACTTC.

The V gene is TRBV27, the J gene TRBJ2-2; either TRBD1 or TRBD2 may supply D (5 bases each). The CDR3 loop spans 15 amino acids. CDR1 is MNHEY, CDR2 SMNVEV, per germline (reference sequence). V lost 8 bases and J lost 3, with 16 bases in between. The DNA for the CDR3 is TGTGCCAGCCGGGGCACAACGGTGGACACCGGGGAGCTGTTTTTT. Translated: CASRGTTVDTGELFF.

The CDR3 region has the DNA TGTGCCAGCAGTTCAGTGCGAAATAACTATGGCTACACCTTC. It encodes CASSSVRNNYGYTF. This rearrangement joins TRBV6-6 to TRBJ1-2; D gene unclear. The germline V gene encodes CDR1 MNHNY and CDR2 SVGAGI (reference sequence). The CDR3 length is 14 residues. V lost 4 bases, J lost 1 base, and 10 bases lay in between.

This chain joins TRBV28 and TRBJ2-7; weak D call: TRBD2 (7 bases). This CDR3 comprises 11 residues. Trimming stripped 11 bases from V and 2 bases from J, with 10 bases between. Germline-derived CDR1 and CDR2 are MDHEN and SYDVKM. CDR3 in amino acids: CAFGGPYEQYF. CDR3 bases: TGTGCCTTCGGGGGGCCCTACGAGCAGTACTTC.

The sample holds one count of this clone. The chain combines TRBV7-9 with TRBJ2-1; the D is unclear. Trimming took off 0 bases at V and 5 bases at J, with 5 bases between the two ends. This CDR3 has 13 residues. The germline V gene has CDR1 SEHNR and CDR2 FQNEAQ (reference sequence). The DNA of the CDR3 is TGTGCCAGCAGCTTAGCGGAAGACAATGAGCAGTTCTTC. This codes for CASSLAEDNEQFF.

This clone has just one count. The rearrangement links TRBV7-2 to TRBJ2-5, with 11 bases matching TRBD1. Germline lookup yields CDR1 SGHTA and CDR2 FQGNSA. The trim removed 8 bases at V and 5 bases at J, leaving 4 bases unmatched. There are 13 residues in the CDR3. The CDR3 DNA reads TGTGCCAGCTGGACAGGGGGCTACGAGACCCAGTACTTC. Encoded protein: CASWTGGYETQYF.

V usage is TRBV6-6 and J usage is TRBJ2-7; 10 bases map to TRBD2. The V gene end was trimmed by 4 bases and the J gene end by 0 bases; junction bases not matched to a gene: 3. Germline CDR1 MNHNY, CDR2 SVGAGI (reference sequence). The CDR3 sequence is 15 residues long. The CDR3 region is CASSSPSGSSYEQYF. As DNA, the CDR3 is TGTGCCAGCAGTTCCCCTAGCGGGAGCTCCTACGAGCAGTACTTC.